This is a list of T cell receptor beta chains from one sample in a study of blood T cell repertoires in COVID-19. Libraries were prepared by immunoSEQ multiplex PCR; TCRdb keeps only in-frame clonotypes and omits some of them. Of 200,000 to 300,000 clones in the sample, 86% are singletons; the top ten hold approximately 2.4%. Material for sequencing was PBMCs or T cells enriched from blood (not recorded which). The receptors here all came from a woman in her late teens or twenties who had recovered from COVID-19. Each CDR3 is given with its conserved first and last residue. D genes are given only for firm matches. Only part of the rows carry a size: once, few, many, or a class if the clone is expanded.

TRBV7-3	-	TRBD2	TRBJ2-1	13	CASSRTSGNEQFF	TGTGCCAGCAGCCGGACTAGCGGCAATGAGCAGTTCTTC
TRBV19	-	TRBD2	TRBJ2-1	15	CASSIGSGMGNEQFF	TGTGCCAGTAGTATAGGGAGCGGGATGGGGAATGAGCAGTTCTTC
TRBV19	-	TRBD2	TRBJ2-7	18	CASSMGLRTSGPSYEQYF	TGTGCCAGTAGTATGGGTTTGAGGACTAGCGGGCCCTCCTACGAGCAGTACTTC
TRBV7-9	-	TRBD1	TRBJ1-2	15	CASSLGQGPNYGYTF	TGTGCCAGCAGCTTAGGACAGGGCCCTAACTATGGCTACACCTTC
TRBV11-2	-	-	TRBJ1-2	15	CASSSLQVPGRGYTF	TGTGCCAGCAGCTCACTACAGGTGCCCGGAAGGGGCTACACCTTC
TRBV9	-	TRBD1	TRBJ1-1	15	CASTPLGQGAVEAFF	TGTGCCAGCACCCCTCTGGGACAGGGCGCGGTTGAAGCTTTCTTT
TRBV30	-	TRBD1	TRBJ2-6	19	CAWSVPYRGILSGANVLTF	TGTGCCTGGAGTGTTCCCTACAGGGGAATCCTCTCTGGGGCCAACGTCCTGACTTTC
TRBV12-3/TRBV12-4	-	-	TRBJ2-1	11	CASSQYNEQFF	TGTGCCAGCAGCCAATACAATGAGCAGTTCTTC
TRBV5-1	-	TRBD1	TRBJ2-1	17	CASSLDGQGHSHNEQFF	TGCGCCAGCAGCTTGGACGGACAGGGTCATTCTCACAATGAGCAGTTCTTC
TRBV5-1	few	TRBD2	TRBJ2-1	16	CASSPQVAGTFREQFF	TGCGCCAGCAGCCCCCAGGTAGCGGGAACCTTTCGAGAGCAGTTCTTC
TRBV21-1	-	-	TRBJ2-3	18	CASSNGSPDRSRTDTQYF	TGTGCCAGCAGCAACGGTTCACCTGACAGGTCCCGCACAGATACGCAGTATTTT
TRBV23-1	-	TRBD2	TRBJ2-1	21	CASSHNDRGGLAGVSYNEQFF	TGCGCCAGCAGTCACAACGACAGAGGGGGACTAGCGGGAGTATCCTACAATGAGCAGTTCTTC
TRBV5-1	-	-	TRBJ1-1	15	CASSFPGFENTEAFF	TGCGCCAGCAGCTTCCCAGGGTTTGAGAACACTGAAGCTTTCTTT
TRBV18	-	-	TRBJ1-3	13	CASSPQGWNTIYF	TGTGCCAGCTCACCTCAGGGATGGAACACCATATATTTT
TRBV7-9	-	-	TRBJ1-1	15	CASSQIGQLNTEAFF	TGTGCCAGCAGCCAAATCGGACAGCTGAACACTGAAGCTTTCTTT
TRBV18	-	-	TRBJ2-2	15	CASSPETGNTGELFF	TGTGCCAGCTCACCGGAGACAGGGAACACCGGGGAGCTGTTTTTT
TRBV25-1	-	-	TRBJ2-2	14	CASSERWNTGELFF	TGTGCCAGCAGTGAGCGGTGGAACACCGGGGAGCTGTTTTTT
TRBV3-1/TRBV3-2	-	-	TRBJ1-6	15	CASSSRQSYNSPLHF	TGTGCCAGCAGCTCCCGACAGTCCTATAATTCACCCCTCCACTTT
TRBV27	once	-	TRBJ1-4	16	CASSSPGRGPNEKLFF	TGTGCCAGCAGTTCCCCTGGGAGGGGACCTAATGAAAAACTGTTTTTT
TRBV5-5	-	-	TRBJ2-5	14	CASSSLTSKETQYF	TGTGCCAGCAGCTCCCTAACCTCCAAAGAGACCCAGTACTTC
TRBV9	once	TRBD2	TRBJ2-1	16	CASSVVGTTVYNEQFF	TGTGCCAGCAGCGTAGTTGGGACTACTGTGTACAATGAGCAGTTCTTC
TRBV7-2	-	-	TRBJ2-2	14	CASSLAGPTGELFF	TGTGCCAGCAGCTTAGCTGGCCCCACCGGGGAGCTGTTTTTT
TRBV14	once	-	TRBJ2-7	12	CASSQVLYEQYF	TGTGCCAGCAGCCAAGTCCTCTACGAGCAGTACTTC
TRBV2	-	-	TRBJ1-6	15	CASSPRTEGYSPLHF	TGTGCCAGCAGCCCCCGGACAGAGGGTTATTCACCCCTCCACTTT
TRBV18	-	TRBD2	TRBJ2-1	16	CASSPGLAGALNEQFF	TGTGCCAGCTCACCGGGACTAGCGGGAGCATTGAATGAGCAGTTCTTC
TRBV24-1	-	TRBD1	TRBJ2-5	16	CATSDGRLTGIETQYF	TGTGCCACCAGTGATGGCCGCCTGACAGGGATCGAGACCCAGTACTTC
TRBV30	-	TRBD1	TRBJ1-1	13	CAWGQGWNTEAFF	TGTGCCTGGGGACAGGGGTGGAACACTGAAGCTTTCTTT
TRBV21-1	-	-	TRBJ2-1	14	CASKRSPTHNEQFF	TGTGCCAGCAAACGGAGTCCTACTCACAATGAGCAGTTCTTC
TRBV30	once	TRBD1	TRBJ1-1	11	CAWGTGAEAFF	TGTGCCTGGGGAACAGGGGCTGAAGCTTTCTTT
TRBV7-9	once	-	TRBJ2-1	13	CASSLAIENEQFF	TGTGCCAGCAGCTTAGCTATAGAGAATGAGCAGTTCTTC
TRBV4-2	-	TRBD2	TRBJ2-1	19	CASSQAGGLAGGSYNEQFF	TGTGCCAGCAGCCAAGCAGGCGGACTAGCGGGAGGATCCTACAATGAGCAGTTCTTC
TRBV11-2	-	-	TRBJ2-7	14	CASSPNTGTYEQYF	TGTGCCAGCAGCCCTAATACAGGGACCTACGAGCAGTACTTC
TRBV24-1	-	TRBD1	TRBJ1-1	16	CATRGVDRATNTEAFF	TGTGCCACCAGGGGAGTGGACAGGGCAACTAACACTGAAGCTTTCTTT
TRBV25-1	-	-	TRBJ2-5	17	CASSELGGVGAQETQYF	TGTGCCAGCAGTGAATTGGGAGGAGTAGGGGCCCAAGAGACCCAGTACTTC
TRBV5-6	many	-	TRBJ1-2	13	CASSFRGGYGYTF	TGTGCCAGCAGCTTCCGGGGGGGATATGGCTACACCTTC
TRBV27	few	TRBD2	TRBJ2-3	16	CASSQPGLAGVDTQYF	TGTGCCAGCAGTCAACCGGGACTAGCGGGAGTGGATACGCAGTATTTT
TRBV2	-	TRBD2	TRBJ2-1	15	CASRKRDATYNEQFF	TGTGCCAGCAGGAAGCGGGACGCGACATACAATGAGCAGTTCTTC
TRBV7-3	-	-	TRBJ2-7	13	CASSPTGSYEQYF	TGTGCCAGCAGCCCCACAGGGTCCTACGAGCAGTACTTC
TRBV12-5	-	-	TRBJ2-2	12	CASGSTTGELFF	TGTGCTAGTGGAAGTACTACCGGGGAGCTGTTTTTT
TRBV19	-	-	TRBJ1-5	13	CASRVRSNQPQHF	TGTGCCAGTAGGGTCAGGAGCAATCAGCCCCAGCATTTT
TRBV29-1	-	-	TRBJ2-5	12	CSVGASIATQYF	TGCAGCGTTGGGGCTAGCATCGCGACCCAGTACTTC
TRBV28	once	TRBD2	TRBJ2-5	12	CAAGELQETQYF	TGTGCTGCGGGGGAACTCCAAGAGACCCAGTACTTC
TRBV7-9	-	TRBD2	TRBJ2-4	18	CASSLWTSGGNSKNIQYF	TGTGCCAGCAGCCTATGGACTAGCGGGGGGAACTCCAAAAACATTCAGTACTTC
TRBV9	-	TRBD2	TRBJ2-2	16	CASSVDSGGHRGGLFF	TGTGCCAGCAGCGTAGATAGCGGGGGACACCGGGGAGGGCTGTTTTTT
TRBV15	-	-	TRBJ2-1	16	CATSRGRQAGYNEQFF	TGTGCCACCAGCAGAGGCCGCCAAGCAGGGTACAATGAGCAGTTCTTC
TRBV24-1	-	TRBD1	TRBJ2-3	15	CATSTRGQGTDTQYF	TGTGCCACCAGCACACGGGGACAGGGCACAGATACGCAGTATTTT
TRBV6-1	-	-	TRBJ2-2	13	CASSEQIRGELFF	TGTGCCAGCAGTGAACAGATTCGCGGGGAGCTGTTTTTT
TRBV7-9	-	-	TRBJ2-3	15	CASSLIRSSTDTQYF	TGTGCCAGCAGCTTAATTCGGAGTAGCACAGATACGCAGTATTTT
TRBV28	-	TRBD2	TRBJ2-2	19	CASSFGLAGGFGDTGELFF	TGTGCCAGCAGTTTTGGGCTAGCGGGAGGGTTCGGGGACACCGGGGAGCTGTTTTTT
TRBV3-1/TRBV3-2	-	TRBD1	TRBJ1-1	14	CASSQDSRDSEAFF	TGTGCCAGCAGCCAAGATTCACGGGACAGTGAAGCTTTCTTT
TRBV5-1	-	-	TRBJ1-3	16	CASSLETARTGNTIYF	TGCGCCAGCAGCTTGGAGACAGCCAGAACTGGAAACACCATATATTTT
TRBV11-2	-	TRBD2	TRBJ2-1	16	CASSLTTSGNYNEQFF	TGTGCCAGCAGCTTAACCACTAGCGGGAATTACAATGAGCAGTTCTTC
TRBV28	-	TRBD2	TRBJ2-5	15	CASRPLLADQETQYF	TGTGCCAGCAGACCACTTCTAGCGGACCAAGAGACCCAGTACTTC
TRBV28	once	TRBD1	TRBJ1-2	14	CASSFLNRGYGYTF	TGTGCCAGCAGTTTTCTTAACAGGGGATATGGCTACACCTTC
TRBV5-6	-	-	TRBJ2-3	17	CASSLNAGRIIRGTQYF	TGTGCCAGCAGCTTAAACGCGGGACGGATTATACGAGGTACGCAGTATTTT
TRBV19	-	TRBD1	TRBJ1-1	16	CASSPGTGGFSTEAFF	TGTGCCAGTAGTCCTGGGACAGGGGGCTTTAGCACTGAAGCTTTCTTT
TRBV7-2	-	TRBD1	TRBJ2-5	15	CASSLIQGAWETQYF	TGTGCCAGCAGCTTAATCCAGGGGGCATGGGAGACCCAGTACTTC
TRBV9	-	-	TRBJ1-1	15	CASSVDEGMNTEAFF	TGTGCCAGCAGCGTAGACGAGGGAATGAACACTGAAGCTTTCTTT
TRBV19	-	-	TRBJ2-1	14	CASSTGLSYNEQFF	TGTGCCAGTAGTACAGGGTTGTCCTACAATGAGCAGTTCTTC